This T cell receptor beta chain was observed in a study of T-cell memory formation after mild COVID-19. Study overall: TCR clustering was largely donor specific.

Whole-study results and caveats: Certain responding clones were present in pre-infection memory, suggesting participation of cross-reactive memory. A second wave expanding day 15 to 37 was CD4+-biased; contracting clones were balanced.

MiXCR, applied by TCRdb to the 5' RACE reads, yields one record per CDR3 protein. The table records about 270,000 distinct CDR3 sequences, less than 20% of them present only once. Trimming cost V 0 bases and J 4 bases; bases outside gene matches: 6. Germline V gene sequence: CDR1 SGHRS, CDR2 YFSETQ. The CDR3 has 16 amino acids. There are a few counts of this clonotype. Antigen specificity is unknown. The sequence was obtained from an adult woman who had mild COVID-19 (a few samples of this study predate the infection). Cell type and time point are not known. The specimen sequenced was PBMCs or a T cell subset sorted from them (not recorded which). The rearrangement links TRBV5-1 to TRBJ1-1, with 10 bases aligning to TRBD1. The CDR3 DNA reads as TGCGCCAGCAGCTTGGGAGGGACAGGGGCAGGCACTGAAGCTTTCTTT. Protein product: CASSLGGTGAGTEAFF.